The rows below give T cell receptor beta chains drawn from one sample of a study of shared clonotypes between healthy human individuals. The table came from immunoSEQ multiplex PCR; TCRdb's copy has only in-frame clones and leaves some out. The table includes some 490,000 clones, almost 80% detected once. Sequencing used PBMCs. The receptors originated from a woman aged 35 to 49 in good health. Some clones in this sample may be carry-over from other donors' samples. CDR3s include the opening cysteine and the closing phenylalanine or tryptophan. A D gene is named only where the DNA matches it firmly. Where a row states a size, it is once, few, many or the class of an expanded clone; other rows omit it.

length,J,D,V,size,DNA,CDR3
14,TRBJ1-1,TRBD1,TRBV7-2,NA,TGTGCCAGCAGCTTACAGGGGGTAAGGACTGAAGCTTTCTTT,CASSLQGVRTEAFF
14,TRBJ1-4,NA,TRBV28,few,TGTGCCAGCAGTGACACAGCAACTAATGAAAAACTGTTTTTT,CASSDTATNEKLFF
15,TRBJ2-7,NA,TRBV5-1,NA,TGCGCCAGCAGCTTAGATCCGGGACAAATCTACGAGCAGTACTTC,CASSLDPGQIYEQYF
15,TRBJ2-3,NA,TRBV28,NA,TGTGCCAGCAGTTTACAGGGTTTTCGCACAGATACGCAGTATTTT,CASSLQGFRTDTQYF
16,TRBJ2-7,TRBD1,TRBV5-6,NA,TGTGCCAGCAGCTTGGAGTATGGGACAGGGGACGTAGAGCAGTACTTC,CASSLEYGTGDVEQYF
14,TRBJ1-3,NA,TRBV27,NA,TGTGCCAGCAGTTGGGGGATCTCTGGAAACACCATATATTTT,CASSWGISGNTIYF
16,TRBJ2-7,NA,TRBV27,NA,TGTGCCAGCAGTCAAGTTGGGGGACGGAATGCCTACGAGCAGTACTTC,CASSQVGGRNAYEQYF
16,TRBJ2-3,TRBD2,TRBV5-6,NA,TGTGCCAGCAGCCCGGGGACTAGCGGGAGGAAAGATACGCAGTATTTT,CASSPGTSGRKDTQYF
14,TRBJ1-2,NA,TRBV27,NA,TGTGCCAGCAGTTTTTCTGGGGGTAACTATGGCTACACCTTC,CASSFSGGNYGYTF
14,TRBJ1-1,NA,TRBV9,once,TGTGCCAGCAGCCATAGTCCTGGCGGGACTGAAGCTTTCTTT,CASSHSPGGTEAFF
15,TRBJ1-1,NA,TRBV9,NA,TGTGCCAGCAGCGCACAACAAGATATGAACACTGAAGCTTTCTTT,CASSAQQDMNTEAFF
13,TRBJ2-7,NA,TRBV6-5,once,TGTGCCAGCAGCCCCAACTGGGGCTACGAGCAGTACTTC,CASSPNWGYEQYF
15,TRBJ2-1,NA,TRBV6-6,once,TGTGCCAGCAGGGTTAGGAGTTGGGGGGACAATGAGCAGTTCTTC,CASRVRSWGDNEQFF
11,TRBJ1-1,NA,TRBV6-1,NA,TGTGCCAGCAGTGAGGTCACTGAAGCTTTCTTT,CASSEVTEAFF
16,TRBJ2-7,TRBD2,TRBV27,NA,TGTGCCAGCAGTCCCTCCCTAGCGGGAGATGGGTACGAGCAGTACTTC,CASSPSLAGDGYEQYF
19,TRBJ1-4,NA,TRBV5-1,NA,TGCGCCAGCAGCTTCAGTGTAATCGGGGCCCTTGCAACTAATGAAAAACTGTTTTTT,CASSFSVIGALATNEKLFF
13,TRBJ2-5,NA,TRBV18,many,TGTGCCAGCTCACCATCTCCCCAAGAGACCCAGTACTTC,CASSPSPQETQYF
10,TRBJ2-2,NA,TRBV27,NA,TGTGCCAGCGGTTCCGGGGAGCTGTTTTTT,CASGSGELFF
14,TRBJ2-7,TRBD2,TRBV5-1,NA,TGCGCCAGCAGAAGGACTAGCGGGGTCGAGGAGCAGTACTTC,CASRRTSGVEEQYF
15,TRBJ1-4,NA,TRBV7-2,NA,TGTGCCAGCAGCTCCCAGACAGGAGAAAATGAAAAACTGTTTTTT,CASSSQTGENEKLFF
17,TRBJ1-3,NA,TRBV5-1,few,TGCGCCAGCAGCTTGGCGCCCGCTGGCACCTCTGGAAACACCATATATTTT,CASSLAPAGTSGNTIYF
14,TRBJ1-5,NA,TRBV19,NA,TGTGCCAGTAGTATAGAGAGGTTGTTAAAGCCCCAGCATTTT,CASSIERLLKPQHF
15,TRBJ1-4,NA,TRBV5-1,NA,TGCGCCAGCAGCGCGGAGGGGGGGCGGATTGAAAAACTGTTTTTT,CASSAEGGRIEKLFF
15,TRBJ1-5,NA,TRBV19,NA,TGTGCCAGTAGTATAGCTTTGGGGAGCAATCAGCCCCAGCATTTT,CASSIALGSNQPQHF
14,TRBJ2-7,NA,TRBV11-2,once,TGTGCCAGCAGCTTAGGGGCGGGCATCTACGAGCAGTACTTC,CASSLGAGIYEQYF
15,TRBJ1-3,NA,TRBV7-2,NA,TGTGCCAGCAGCTTGGCAGGGGCGGCTGGAAACACCATATATTTT,CASSLAGAAGNTIYF
16,TRBJ2-1,NA,TRBV7-3,NA,TGTGCCAGCAGCCCCCGGGAAGGATCGACTTTTGCTGAGCAGTTCTTC,CASSPREGSTFAEQFF
15,TRBJ2-7,NA,TRBV7-2,NA,TGTGCCAGCAGCTTGGTGGGGGGGGCGGCCTACGAGCAGTACTTC,CASSLVGGAAYEQYF
14,TRBJ2-3,NA,TRBV2,NA,TGTGCCAGCAGTGAAAGTTACAGCACAGATACGCAGTATTTT,CASSESYSTDTQYF
12,TRBJ1-1,NA,TRBV6-1,NA,TGTGCCAGCAGAGAGCCCAGGGAGCGGGCTTTCTTT,CASREPRERAFF
16,TRBJ2-6,NA,TRBV15,NA,TGTGCCACCAGCAGAGACTGGGGGACCGGGGCCAACGTCCTGACTTTC,CATSRDWGTGANVLTF
16,TRBJ2-7,TRBD2,TRBV25-1,few,TGTGCCAGCAGTCCTAGCGGGAGCCGATCACGGGGCGAGCAGTACTTC,CASSPSGSRSRGEQYF
17,TRBJ2-6,NA,TRBV21-1,many,TGTGCCAGCAGCAAAGGGGCCGGGGCGACTGGGGCCAACGTCCTGACTTTC,CASSKGAGATGANVLTF
16,TRBJ2-1,TRBD2,TRBV5-1,NA,TGCGCCAGCAGCGCCGGACTAGCGGGAGGCCTCAATGAGCAGTTCTTC,CASSAGLAGGLNEQFF
14,TRBJ2-2,NA,TRBV28,NA,TGTGCCAGCAGTCCCCACGGGACCACCGGGGAGCTGTTTTTT,CASSPHGTTGELFF
14,TRBJ2-5,TRBD1,TRBV4-2,NA,TGTGCCAGCAGTCAGATCAGGGGGCAAGAGACCCAGTACTTC,CASSQIRGQETQYF
13,TRBJ1-1,TRBD1,TRBV27,NA,TGTGCCAGCAGTACGACAGGGGGTGTGAAGGCTTTCTTT,CASSTTGGVKAFF
17,TRBJ2-3,TRBD2,TRBV10-3,NA,TGTGCCATCAGTGAGCACATGGGCGGGAGAGGCACAGATACGCAGTATTTT,CAISEHMGGRGTDTQYF
14,TRBJ2-7,NA,TRBV6-6,NA,TGTGCCAGCGCCCAGGGTGCGGGACCCTACGAGCAGTACTTC,CASAQGAGPYEQYF
17,TRBJ2-1,TRBD1,TRBV19,NA,TGTGCCAGTACCCCACTTGCCGGGACAGGGGACTACAATGAGCAGTTCTTC,CASTPLAGTGDYNEQFF
13,TRBJ2-3,NA,TRBV28,NA,TGTGCCATCAAACCCCGCCGGACAGATACGCAGTATTTT,CAIKPRRTDTQYF
14,TRBJ2-2,NA,TRBV28,NA,TGTGCCAGCAGTTCCCTAGGGTACGCCGGGGAGCTGTTTTTT,CASSSLGYAGELFF
18,TRBJ1-5,NA,TRBV2,NA,TGTGCCAGCAGTGTTATCGGGACCGAGGGTTTTAGCAATCAGCCCCAGCATTTT,CASSVIGTEGFSNQPQHF
13,TRBJ1-1,TRBD1,TRBV5-1,NA,TGCGCCAGCAGCTTGGGGGACAGTCATGAAGCTTTCTTT,CASSLGDSHEAFF
14,TRBJ1-1,NA,TRBV5-4,NA,TGTGCCAGCAGCTTCCCCGCGATGAACACTGAAGCTTTCTTT,CASSFPAMNTEAFF
14,TRBJ2-7,NA,TRBV5-1,NA,TGCGCCAGCAGCTTGGTGTCAGGGTTGGGCGAGCAGTACTTC,CASSLVSGLGEQYF
14,TRBJ1-4,NA,TRBV5-8,NA,TGTGCCAGCAGCCCGGACAGCCGTAATGAAAAACTGTTTTTT,CASSPDSRNEKLFF